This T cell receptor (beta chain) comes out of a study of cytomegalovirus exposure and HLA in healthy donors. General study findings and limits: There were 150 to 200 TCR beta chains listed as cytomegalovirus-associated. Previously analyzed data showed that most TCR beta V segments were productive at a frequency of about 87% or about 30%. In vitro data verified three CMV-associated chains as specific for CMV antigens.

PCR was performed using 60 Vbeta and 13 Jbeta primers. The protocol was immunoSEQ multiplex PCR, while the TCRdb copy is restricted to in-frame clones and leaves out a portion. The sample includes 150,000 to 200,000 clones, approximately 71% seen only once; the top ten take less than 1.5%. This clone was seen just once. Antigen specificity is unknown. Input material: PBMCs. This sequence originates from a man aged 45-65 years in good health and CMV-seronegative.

CDR3 sequence: CASSLAVSGTGETQYF. Written as DNA, the CDR3 is TGTGCCAGCAGCTTGGCCGTATCAGGGACTGGAGAGACCCAGTACTTC. The chain couples TRBV5-6 to TRBJ2-5; maybe TRBD2 (6 bases). The CDR3 extends over 16 amino acids. Per germline, CDR1 SGHDT and CDR2 YYEEEE. The ends were cut back, 0 bases at V and 4 bases at J, with 16 bases in the middle.